The T cell receptor (beta chain) described here comes from a study of blood T cell repertoires in COVID-19. The CDR3 spans 14 residues. J lost 7 bases, V lost 4 bases, and 7 bases had no gene match. CDR1 and CDR2 from the germline V gene are LGHDT and YNNKEL (reference sequence). Original processing methods: Scientists estimated how many nucleated cells there were by amplifying reference gene primers. The repertoire was sequenced with immunoSEQ multiplex PCR; TCRdb's copy has only in-frame clones and lacks some. V and J calls and clone size are given by that table; D and trimming were obtained from the DNA. This sample has about 440,000 clones; roughly 88% occur once, and the top ten carry 10% to 15%.

Sequencing was performed on peripheral blood. This receptor was obtained from a woman in her 50s with COVID-19, enrolled during active disease. The genes are TRBV3-1 (or the pseudogene TRBV3-2) and TRBJ1-2; 9 bases align to TRBD1. CDR3 coding DNA: TGTGCCAGCAGCCGCCCACAGGGGGCAGGTGGCTACACCTTC. Its protein product is CASSRPQGAGGYTF.